This T cell receptor (beta chain) is drawn from a study of shared clonotypes between healthy human individuals. Whole-study results and caveats: Against clonotypes common to all four donors, non-shared ones had lower generation probabilities. Sorted-subset samples were not fully sequenced, rarefaction indicated. With a handful of donors compared, 4% to 5.5% of naive CD4 clonotypes were shared.

Generated by immunoSEQ multiplex PCR, the TCRdb table keeps only in-frame clones and is missing some. The sample carries millions of clones, 85% to 95% recorded once. Trimming removed 4 bases at V and 0 bases at J, with 6 bases between. This CDR3 is 14 amino acids long. Germline V gene data show CDR1 as ENHRY and CDR2 as SYGVKD. Concerning this clone: What it recognizes is unknown.

The investigators split CD4+ cells into a CD45RA+ naive subset and a CD45RA-negative memory subset. This TCR derives from a man aged 18 to 35 in good health. Input material: naive CD4+ T cells sorted from blood. Regarding subset: CD45RA+ positively selected. The V and J genes are TRBV10-3 and TRBJ1-4; D is uncertain. In DNA, the CDR3 is TGTGCCATCAGTGCGGGTTCAACTAATGAAAAACTGTTTTTT. It translates to CAISAGSTNEKLFF.